This TCR beta chain is from a study of cytomegalovirus exposure and HLA in healthy donors. This CDR3 is 14 amino acids long. CDR1 and CDR2 (germline): WNHNN, SYGVQD (reference sequence). The J segment lost 7 bases and the V segment lost 7 bases, leaving 9 bases of the junction unmatched. Primers included in the PCR were 60 Vbeta and 13 Jbeta primers. The method was immunoSEQ multiplex PCR; TCRdb's version includes in-frame clones alone and lacks a portion of them. This table has about 42,000 clones, roughly half appearing once. This clonotype was obtained from a human donor in good health. The gene calls are TRBV10-1 and TRBJ2-2; 7 bases are shared with TRBD2. Sequenced: PBMCs. CDR3: CASTGGVRRGELFF. As DNA, the CDR3 is TGCGCCAGCACGGGGGGAGTGAGACGCGGGGAGCTGTTTTTT.